This is a list of T cell receptor beta chains from one sample in a study of blood T cell repertoires in COVID-19. The protocol was immunoSEQ multiplex PCR, while the TCRdb copy is restricted to in-frame clones and leaves out a portion. The sample records over 100,000 clones, 75% to 90% being singletons. The sample comprised peripheral blood. The receptors shown here come from a human donor with acute or convalescent COVID-19. The donor label of this sample is uncertain. The CDR3 runs from the conserved cysteine through the conserved F or W. A D gene is named only where the DNA matches it firmly. Some rows have no size entry. The others give once, few or many, or a class for an expanded clone.

v_gene	j_gene	abundance	d_gene	CDR3nt	CDR3aa
TRBV6-5	TRBJ2-7	-	-	TGTGCCAGCAGTCCGGGACTCTACTACGAGCAGTACTTC	CASSPGLYYEQYF
TRBV29-1	TRBJ1-5	-	-	TGCAGCGTTGGACAGCAAAATCAGCCCCAGCATTTT	CSVGQQNQPQHF
TRBV15	TRBJ1-1	-	-	TGTGCCACCAGCAGAGATTTGGTCGCAGGGAAGGGAGGAGACACTGAAGCTTTCTTT	CATSRDLVAGKGGDTEAFF
TRBV15	TRBJ2-1	-	TRBD2	TGTGCCACCAGCAGAGAGTGGGGGGGACGAAACAATGAGCAGTTCTTC	CATSREWGGRNNEQFF
TRBV15	TRBJ2-1	-	TRBD2	TGTGCCACCAGCAGACCGACTAGCGGGAGGGCCAGCTCCTACAATGAGCAGTTCTTC	CATSRPTSGRASSYNEQFF
TRBV27	TRBJ2-2	few	-	TGTGCCAGCGCGCGGGGCGGGGAGCTGTTTTTT	CASARGGELFF
TRBV7-2	TRBJ2-3	-	TRBD2	TGTGCCAGCAGCTTCCAGGTAGCGGGAGGGACAGATACGCAGTATTTT	CASSFQVAGGTDTQYF
TRBV6-4	TRBJ1-1	-	-	TGTGCCAGCAGTGGACAGCTAAACACTGAAGCTTTCTTT	CASSGQLNTEAFF
TRBV4-3	TRBJ2-1	-	-	TGCGCCAGCAGCCAAGATCCGGGGGATGAGCAGTTCTTC	CASSQDPGDEQFF
TRBV5-1	TRBJ1-2	-	TRBD1	TGCGCCAGCAGCTTCGGGACAGACGACTATGGCTACACCTTC	CASSFGTDDYGYTF
TRBV19	TRBJ1-2	-	-	TGTGCCAGTAGTATAGAGACTGACCTTAACTATGGCTACACCTTC	CASSIETDLNYGYTF
TRBV7-9	TRBJ1-4	-	-	TGTGCCAGCAGGCAGGGAAGTGCAACTAATGAAAAACTGTTTTTT	CASRQGSATNEKLFF
TRBV18	TRBJ1-6	-	TRBD1	TGTGCCAGCTCACCGGGGACAGGGACGAATTCACCCCTCCACTTT	CASSPGTGTNSPLHF
TRBV28	TRBJ2-3	few	-	TGTGCCAGCAGTTTAGTCCAAGATACGCAGTATTTT	CASSLVQDTQYF
TRBV6-2/TRBV6-3	TRBJ1-2	-	TRBD1	TGTGCCAGCAGCCCGGGACAGGGTAGTGTAAACTATGGCTACACCTTC	CASSPGQGSVNYGYTF
TRBV6-6	TRBJ2-3	-	-	TGTGCCATCTCAGTGGGCTACACAGATACGCAGTATTTT	CAISVGYTDTQYF
TRBV5-1	TRBJ1-2	-	TRBD1	TGCGCCAGCAGCACCGGACAGGGCTTGGACTATGGCTACACCTTC	CASSTGQGLDYGYTF
TRBV6-5	TRBJ2-2	once	-	TGTGCCACTAACAAGGCCACAGCCGGCGGGGAGCTGTTTTTT	CATNKATAGGELFF
TRBV7-2	TRBJ2-3	-	TRBD2	TGTGCCAGCAGACACCTAGCGGGAGGGACAGATACGCAGTATTTT	CASRHLAGGTDTQYF
TRBV7-6	TRBJ2-2	-	-	TGTGCCAGCAGCTCTCTGGTGACAGGGAACACCGGGGAGCTGTTTTTT	CASSSLVTGNTGELFF
TRBV30	TRBJ1-3	-	TRBD1	TGTGCCTGCAGACAGGGGGCTGGAAACACCATATATTTT	CACRQGAGNTIYF
TRBV3-1/TRBV3-2	TRBJ1-4	-	TRBD1	TGTGCCAGCAGCCAAGGGGGTTTACCGGGACAGAATAATGAAAAACTGTTTTTT	CASSQGGLPGQNNEKLFF
TRBV18	TRBJ2-7	-	-	TGTGCCAGCTCAGAGACAGAATACGAGCAGTACTTC	CASSETEYEQYF
TRBV5-4	TRBJ1-6	-	TRBD1	TGTGCCAGCAGCCTGAGAACAGGGGTTTTTGGGTCACCCCTCCACTTT	CASSLRTGVFGSPLHF
TRBV9	TRBJ1-3	-	-	TGTGCCAGCAGCCCCAGTCTCCTAGCCGGAAACACCATATATTTT	CASSPSLLAGNTIYF
TRBV7-2	TRBJ2-3	few	TRBD2	TGTGCCAGCAGCTTACTCGGCGGGGGGGCGAAAGATACGCAGTATTTT	CASSLLGGGAKDTQYF
TRBV7-9	TRBJ2-5	-	-	TGTGCCAGCGCTGGGGGGCAAGAGACCCAGTACTTC	CASAGGQETQYF
TRBV7-2	TRBJ1-3	few	TRBD1	TGTGCCAGCAGCTTAGAGGGACAGGGCCCCTTCTCTGGAAACACCATATATTTT	CASSLEGQGPFSGNTIYF
TRBV2	TRBJ1-3	-	-	TGTGCCAGCACCGCCGACATGGTTCGTCGAAACACCATATATTTT	CASTADMVRRNTIYF
TRBV11-2	TRBJ1-4	-	-	TGTGCCAGCAGCTCCAGGGATGGTCAGGAAAAACTGTTTTTT	CASSSRDGQEKLFF
TRBV3-1/TRBV3-2	TRBJ1-2	-	-	TGTGCCAGCAGCCTCAACCGGGACAACTACGGCTACACCTTC	CASSLNRDNYGYTF
TRBV7-2	TRBJ2-5	-	-	TGTGCCAGCAGCCCCACGGGAAGGGACCAAGAGACCCAGTACTTC	CASSPTGRDQETQYF
TRBV9	TRBJ2-1	few	-	TGTGCCAGCAGCGTAACCCCCAGCGGGCACAATGAGCAGTTCTTC	CASSVTPSGHNEQFF
TRBV7-2	TRBJ1-1	-	-	TGTGCCAGCAGCCCTCGGACAGAAAGTACTGAAGCTTTCTTT	CASSPRTESTEAFF
TRBV11-2	TRBJ1-2	-	TRBD1	TGTGCCAGCAGCGCGACAGGGGGTGGCTACACCTTC	CASSATGGGYTF
TRBV6-6	TRBJ2-7	-	TRBD2	TGTGCCAGCAGTCCAGGGACTAGCGTGTACGAGCAGTACTTC	CASSPGTSVYEQYF
TRBV6-6	TRBJ1-5	few	-	TGTGCCAGCAGGAGGGGAGGGGTGGGTCAGCCCCAGCATTTT	CASRRGGVGQPQHF
TRBV7-9	TRBJ1-1	-	-	TGTGCCAGCAGGGGAGTTAGGTCGATGAACACTGAAGCTTTCTTT	CASRGVRSMNTEAFF
TRBV7-8	TRBJ1-6	-	TRBD1	TGTGCCAGCAGCTCCAATGACAGGGGCTATAATTCACCCCTCCACTTT	CASSSNDRGYNSPLHF
TRBV7-9	TRBJ2-2	-	TRBD2	TGTGCCAGCAGCTTGGGACTAGCGGGGGCCCACACCGGGGAGCTGTTTTTT	CASSLGLAGAHTGELFF
TRBV5-4	TRBJ1-1	-	TRBD1	TGTGCCAGCGGGAGACAGGGAGAGAACACTGAAGCTTTCTTT	CASGRQGENTEAFF
TRBV4-3	TRBJ2-1	-	TRBD1	TGCGCCAGCAGCCAGGGACAGATAAACAATGAGCAGTTCTTC	CASSQGQINNEQFF
TRBV7-5	TRBJ1-5	-	-	TGTGTCAGAAGCTTAGTAAGGAGGAGACGGAAACAGCCCCAGCATTTT	CVRSLVRRRRKQPQHF
TRBV6-5	TRBJ2-3	-	-	TGTGCCAGCAGTTCGGGTGGGTTTTTGGGCACAGATACGCAGTATTTT	CASSSGGFLGTDTQYF
TRBV28	TRBJ2-7	once	TRBD2	TGTGCCACTCGGGGTGAGACTAGCGGGTCCTACGAGCAGTACTTC	CATRGETSGSYEQYF
TRBV5-1	TRBJ2-2	-	-	TGCGCCAGCAGCCGCCTCACAGGGAACACCGGGGAGCTGTTTTTT	CASSRLTGNTGELFF
TRBV4-2	TRBJ2-7	-	TRBD2	TGTGCCAGCAGCCAAGACCCCGGACTAGCGGGAGGAATAGACGAGCAGTACTTC	CASSQDPGLAGGIDEQYF
TRBV6-2/TRBV6-3	TRBJ2-7	-	TRBD1	TGTGCCAGCAGTTACGAGGGGACAGGGGTGTACGAGCAGTACTTC	CASSYEGTGVYEQYF
TRBV27	TRBJ1-6	-	TRBD1	TGTGCCAGCAGTTTAACTGGGACAGGGGAATCACCCCTCCACTTT	CASSLTGTGESPLHF
TRBV28	TRBJ1-3	once	TRBD1	TGTGCCAGCACCCCGACAGGGGTAGGAAACACCATATATTTT	CASTPTGVGNTIYF
TRBV10-3	TRBJ1-1	-	TRBD1	TGTGCCATCAGTTGGACAGGGGGCGCCGTCAGGGGGTTGAACACTGAAGCTTTCTTT	CAISWTGGAVRGLNTEAFF
TRBV27	TRBJ2-1	-	TRBD2	TGTGCCAGCAGTTTAGGCGGGAGTTCGTACAATGAGCAGTTCTTC	CASSLGGSSYNEQFF
TRBV6-1	TRBJ1-5	-	TRBD1	TGTGCCAGCAGTGTGCGTGTTAGGACAGGGACGAATCAGCCCCAGCATTTT	CASSVRVRTGTNQPQHF
TRBV20-1	TRBJ1-2	-	TRBD1	TGCAGTGCTAGTAAGGGGGCCTTCTATGGCTACACCTTC	CSASKGAFYGYTF